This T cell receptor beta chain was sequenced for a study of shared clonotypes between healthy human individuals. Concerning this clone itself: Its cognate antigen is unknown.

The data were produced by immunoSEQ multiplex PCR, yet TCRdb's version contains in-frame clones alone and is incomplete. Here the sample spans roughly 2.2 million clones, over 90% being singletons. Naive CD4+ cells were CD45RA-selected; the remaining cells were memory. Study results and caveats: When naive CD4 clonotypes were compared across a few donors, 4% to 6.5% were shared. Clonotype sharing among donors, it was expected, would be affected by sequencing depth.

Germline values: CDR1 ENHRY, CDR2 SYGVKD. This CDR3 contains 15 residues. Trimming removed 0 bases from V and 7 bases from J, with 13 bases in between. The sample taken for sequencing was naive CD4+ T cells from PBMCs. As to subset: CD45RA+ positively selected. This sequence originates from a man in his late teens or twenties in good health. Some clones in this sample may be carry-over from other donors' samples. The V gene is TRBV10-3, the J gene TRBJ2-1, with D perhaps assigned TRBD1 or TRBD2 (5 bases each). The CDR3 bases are TGTGCCATCAGTGAGTCTGTGGGAGAGGGGAATGAGCAGTTCTTC. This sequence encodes CAISESVGEGNEQFF.